The clone carrying this T cell receptor beta chain was recorded many times. Its antigen is undetermined. This record belongs to a study of T cell repertoires in cytomegalovirus infection. General study points: Dominant in the ex vivo response were TCR beta clonotypes restricted by HLA-C and specific for CMV.

The CDR3 sequence is 13 residues long. The V gene's germline CDR1 is MNHEY and CDR2 SVGAGI. The V gene end was trimmed by 5 bases and the J gene end by 1 base; junction bases not matched to a gene: 2. TCRdb analysed the reads with MiXCR anew, one entry per CDR3 protein. The sample includes roughly 140,000 distinct CDR3 sequences, 23% of them seen just once. Specimen: PBMCs. The V and J genes are TRBV6-5 and TRBJ2-7, with TRBD1 matching 7 bases. This receptor was obtained from a human donor in good health (CMV status not recorded). Some clones in this sample may be carry-over from other donors' samples. CDR3 amino acids: CASSPQGSYEQYF. The DNA of the CDR3 is TGTGCCAGCAGTCCACAGGGGTCCTACGAGCAGTACTTC.